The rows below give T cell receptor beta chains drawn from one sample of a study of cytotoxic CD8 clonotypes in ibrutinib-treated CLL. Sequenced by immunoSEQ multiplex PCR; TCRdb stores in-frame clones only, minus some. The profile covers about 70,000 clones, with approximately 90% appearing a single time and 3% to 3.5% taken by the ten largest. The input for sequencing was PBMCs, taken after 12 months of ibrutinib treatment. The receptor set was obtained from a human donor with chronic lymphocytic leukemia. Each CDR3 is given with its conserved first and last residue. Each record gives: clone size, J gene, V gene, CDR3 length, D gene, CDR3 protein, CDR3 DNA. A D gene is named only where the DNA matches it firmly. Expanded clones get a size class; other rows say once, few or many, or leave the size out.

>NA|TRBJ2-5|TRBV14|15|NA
CASSQDIRGRETQYF
TGTGCCAGCAGCCAAGACATAAGGGGCCGAGAGACCCAGTACTTC
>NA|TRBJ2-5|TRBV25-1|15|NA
CASSEPGHIQETQYF
TGTGCCAGCAGTGAGCCGGGACATATCCAAGAGACCCAGTACTTC
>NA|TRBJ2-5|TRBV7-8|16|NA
CASSYPSVLLQETQYF
TGTGCCAGCAGCTACCCCTCGGTCCTACTCCAAGAGACCCAGTACTTC
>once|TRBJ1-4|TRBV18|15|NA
CASSLAAATNEKLFF
TGTGCCAGCTCCCTCGCGGCCGCAACTAATGAAAAACTGTTTTTT
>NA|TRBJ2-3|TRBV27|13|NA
CASSLSLLGTQYF
TGTGCCAGCAGTTTATCGCTGCTCGGGACGCAGTATTTT
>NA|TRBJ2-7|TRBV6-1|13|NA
CATRVGGSYEQYF
TGTGCCACCAGGGTGGGGGGCTCCTACGAGCAGTACTTC
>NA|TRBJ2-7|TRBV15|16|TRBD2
CATSRDRGSSWNEQYF
TGTGCCACCAGCAGAGATCGCGGGAGTTCTTGGAACGAGCAGTACTTC
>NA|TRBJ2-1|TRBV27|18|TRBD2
CASSLRPFSGSSYNEQFF
TGTGCCAGCAGTTTACGTCCCTTTAGCGGGAGCTCCTACAATGAGCAGTTCTTC
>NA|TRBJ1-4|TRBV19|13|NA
CASTDGSREKLFF
TGTGCCAGTACTGATGGGTCGCGAGAAAAACTGTTTTTT
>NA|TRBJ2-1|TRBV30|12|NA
CAWSVLGGEQFF
TGTGCCTGGAGTGTACTAGGGGGGGAGCAGTTCTTC
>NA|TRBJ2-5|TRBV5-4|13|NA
CASSFPSLETQYF
TGTGCCAGCAGCTTTCCTAGCCTGGAGACCCAGTACTTC
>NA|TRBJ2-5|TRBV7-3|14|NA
CASSFFGGQETQYF
TGTGCCAGCAGCTTTTTTGGCGGCCAAGAGACCCAGTACTTC
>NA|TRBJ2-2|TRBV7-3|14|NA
CASSFLGNTGELFF
TGTGCCAGCAGCTTTTTAGGGAACACCGGGGAGCTGTTTTTT
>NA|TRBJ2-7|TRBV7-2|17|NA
CASSLGTWVGQVTEQYF
TGTGCCAGCAGCTTAGGCACCTGGGTGGGCCAGGTTACCGAGCAGTACTTC
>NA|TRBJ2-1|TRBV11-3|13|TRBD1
CASRPGTANEQFF
TGTGCCAGCAGACCCGGGACAGCCAATGAGCAGTTCTTC
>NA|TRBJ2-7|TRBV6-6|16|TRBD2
CASSYSASGNSYEQYF
TGTGCCAGCAGTTACTCCGCTAGCGGCAACTCCTACGAGCAGTACTTC
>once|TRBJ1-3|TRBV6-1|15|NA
CASSEAMGGPNTIYF
TGTGCCAGCAGTGAAGCGATGGGAGGGCCGAACACCATATATTTT
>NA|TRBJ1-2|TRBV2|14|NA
CASSQLENWYGYTF
TGTGCCAGCAGTCAGTTGGAAAACTGGTATGGCTACACCTTC
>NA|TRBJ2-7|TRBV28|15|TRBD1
CASTGTGTHSYEQYF
TGTGCCAGCACCGGGACAGGGACCCACTCCTACGAGCAGTACTTC
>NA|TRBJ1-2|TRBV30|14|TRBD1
CAWNSDRGPYGYTF
TGTGCCTGGAATAGTGACAGGGGACCCTATGGCTACACCTTC
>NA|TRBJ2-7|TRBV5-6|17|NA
CASSLDLGQGPYYEQYF
TGTGCCAGCAGCCTGGACCTGGGGCAGGGACCCTACTACGAGCAGTACTTC
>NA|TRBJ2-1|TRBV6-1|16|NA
CASSEMTPPRQNEQFF
TGTGCCAGCAGTGAAATGACGCCTCCTCGTCAGAATGAGCAGTTCTTC
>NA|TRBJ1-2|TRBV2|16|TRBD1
CASNSGQGTGGFGYTF
TGTGCCAGCAACTCGGGACAGGGGACAGGGGGTTTCGGCTACACCTTC
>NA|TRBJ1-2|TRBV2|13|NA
CASSDRGRNGYTF
TGTGCCAGCAGTGACAGGGGACGGAATGGCTACACCTTC
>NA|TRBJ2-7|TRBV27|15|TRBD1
CASSLSGTGVYEQYF
TGTGCCAGCAGTTTATCCGGGACAGGGGTCTACGAGCAGTACTTC
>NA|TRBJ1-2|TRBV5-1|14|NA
CASSPMMGRNGYTF
TGCGCCAGCAGCCCGATGATGGGTCGAAATGGCTACACCTTC
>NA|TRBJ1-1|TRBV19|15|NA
CASSTWGGPNTEAFF
TGTGCCAGTAGTACTTGGGGGGGCCCGAACACTGAAGCTTTCTTT
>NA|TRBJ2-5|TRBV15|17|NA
CATSRTGTGKFQETQYF
TGTGCCACCAGCAGGACCGGGACTGGAAAATTTCAAGAGACCCAGTACTTC
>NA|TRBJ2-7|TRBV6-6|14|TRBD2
CASSYKREIAEQYF
TGTGCCAGCAGTTACAAGCGGGAGATTGCCGAGCAGTACTTC
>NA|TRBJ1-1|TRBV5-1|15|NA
CASSLKIQGRTEAFF
TGCGCCAGCAGCTTAAAAATACAGGGACGGACTGAAGCTTTCTTT
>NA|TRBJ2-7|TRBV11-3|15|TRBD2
CASSRQAGPYYEQYF
TGTGCCAGCAGCCGGCAAGCGGGGCCGTACTACGAGCAGTACTTC
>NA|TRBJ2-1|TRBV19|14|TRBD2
CASSILAGMGEQFF
TGTGCCAGTAGTATCCTAGCGGGAATGGGTGAGCAGTTCTTC
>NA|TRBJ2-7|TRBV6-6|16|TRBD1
CASSVYRDRDTYEQYF
TGTGCCAGCAGTGTCTACCGGGACAGAGATACCTACGAGCAGTACTTC
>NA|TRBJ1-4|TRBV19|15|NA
CASSIGLVQSEKLFF
TGTGCCAGTAGTATCGGTCTCGTTCAATCTGAAAAACTGTTTTTT
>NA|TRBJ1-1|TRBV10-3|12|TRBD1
CASSGGLTEAFF
TGTGCCAGCTCAGGGGGGCTCACTGAAGCTTTCTTT
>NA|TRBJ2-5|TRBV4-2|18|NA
CASSQNTKPGRTQETQYF
TGTGCCAGCAGCCAAAATACCAAACCGGGACGTACGCAAGAGACCCAGTACTTC
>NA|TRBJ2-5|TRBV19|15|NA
CASRNRLAPQETQYF
TGTGCCAGTAGAAATCGGCTAGCACCCCAAGAGACCCAGTACTTC
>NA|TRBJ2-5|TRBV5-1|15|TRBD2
CASTLAGATGETQYF
TGCGCCAGCACCCTAGCGGGAGCGACGGGAGAGACCCAGTACTTC
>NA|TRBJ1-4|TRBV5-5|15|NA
CASSLDRVHPEKLFF
TGTGCCAGCAGCTTGGACCGGGTTCACCCCGAAAAACTGTTTTTT
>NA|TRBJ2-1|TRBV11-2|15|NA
CASSLVAGKRNEQFF
TGTGCCAGCAGCTTAGTGGCGGGAAAGCGCAATGAGCAGTTCTTC
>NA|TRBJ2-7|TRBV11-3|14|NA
CASTLAGRTYEQYF
TGTGCCAGCACCCTCGCGGGGAGGACTTACGAGCAGTACTTC
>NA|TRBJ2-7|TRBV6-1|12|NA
CASIVSPDEQYF
TGTGCCAGCATAGTTAGCCCAGACGAGCAGTACTTC
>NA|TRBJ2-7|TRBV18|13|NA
CASSPQWYYEQYF
TGTGCCAGCTCACCCCAGTGGTACTACGAGCAGTACTTC
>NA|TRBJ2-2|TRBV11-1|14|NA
CASSPQGNTGELFF
TGTGCCAGCAGCCCACAGGGGAACACCGGGGAGCTGTTTTTT